This T cell receptor (beta chain) originates from a study of T cells after posttransplantation cyclophosphamide. General study points: Skin or GI-infiltrating T cells shared few TRB sequences with blood. TRB clonality was highly associated with recipient CMV seropositivity and reactivation. Later blood repertoires were often dominated by clones from the donor CD8+ memory compartment.

Assay: immunoSEQ multiplex PCR; the TCRdb copy retains only in-frame clones and omits some. The sample presents 30,000 to 45,000 clones, none singletons. The V gene lost 7 bases and the J gene lost 3 bases, with 16 bases spanning the gap. Germline lookup yields CDR1 MNHEY and CDR2 SVGAGI. This CDR3 region has 14 residues. Peripheral blood was collected from the related graft donor on the marrow donation day. This clone was counted ten times or more. The antigen is undetermined. The gene calls are TRBV6-5 and TRBJ2-7, with a tentative D call TRBD1 (6 bases). The material sequenced was PBMCs. This TCR came from a girl under 18 in good health, CMV-negative, and a related stem cell transplant donor. The DNA of the CDR3 is TGTGCCAGCAAAATAGGGACACTGAACTACGAGCAGTACTTC. It codes for CASKIGTLNYEQYF.